A single sample gave rise to the 12 T cell receptor beta chains below, sequenced in a study of regulatory T cells in long-lasting Graves disease. Time point specified: newly diagnosed GD, antithyroid drugs for less than 3 months. PBMC RNA was the source of the TCR library. According to the study, TCR beta libraries were built with iRepertoire HTBI primers and CDR3-region Arm-PCR. Each CDR3 protein is one row after TCRdb ran MiXCR on the multiplex PCR reads. The data show 250,000 or so distinct CDR3 sequences, with 18% seen just once and around 13% held by the top ten. This same sample was also part of a study on T cells in Graves' hyperthyroidism and ophthalmopathy.

Source: peripheral blood mononuclear cells (PBMCs), taken at new diagnosis, from a patient treated with antithyroid drugs. These receptors all come from a woman aged 25 to 39 with Graves disease.

In its sample, this clonotype was seen many times. J is TRBJ1-2 and V is TRBV5-6; a possible D gene is TRBD1 (5 bases). Germline assignment: CDR1 SGHDT and CDR2 YYEEEE. V was trimmed by 5 bases and J by 4 bases, leaving 15 bases between them. The CDR3 has 14 residues. CDR3 in amino acids: CASRGEGDGYGYTF. The CDR3 DNA reads as TGTGCCAGCAGGGGGGAGGGAGACGGCTATGGCTACACCTTC. Full variable domain (missing parts from reference TRBV5-6 and TRBJ1-2): DAGVTQSPTHLIKTRGQQVTLRCSPKSGHDTVSWYQQALGQGPQFIFQYYEEEERQRGNFPDRFSGHQFPNYSSELNVNALLLGDSALYLCASRGEGDGYGYTFGSGTRLTVV.

The sample holds a few counts of this clonotype. The rearrangement links TRBV5-8 to TRBJ1-5, with TRBD1 matching over 7 bases. Germline CDR1 and CDR2: SGHTS and YDEGEE. CDR3 length: 16 residues. V shed 3 bases, J shed 6 bases, and the junction held 12 bases outside the gene matches. The CDR3 sequence is CASSSPLYRGFQPQHF. CDR3 DNA sequence: TGTGCCAGCAGCTCCCCTTTGTACAGGGGCTTTCAGCCCCAGCATTTT.

Of note for this clonotype: The likely explanation is a read error, given a far larger clone one base away. V is TRBV2 and J is TRBJ2-1; perhaps TRBD2 as D (8 bases). The end of the DNA aligns better with TRBJ2-3, so the J call may be wrong. The germline CDR1 and CDR2 sequences are SNHLY and FYNNEI. There are 14 residues in the CDR3. This CDR3 is CAIPKERGTDMQYF. The CDR3 DNA reads TGTGCCATTCCCAAGGAGCGGGGGACAGATATGCAGTATTTT.

This clonotype was detected ten times or more. This rearrangement joins TRBV7-9 to TRBJ1-4, with unresolved D. Germline CDR1 SEHNR, CDR2 FQNEAQ (reference sequence). The germline V and J ends were trimmed by 1 base and 5 bases, with 11 bases remaining between them. CDR3 length equals 15 residues. CDR3 bases: TGTGCCAGCAGCTTAGTTTCGGGTCACAATGAAAAACTGTTTTTT. The encoded protein is CASSLVSGHNEKLFF.

The gene calls are TRBV5-1 and TRBJ1-1; possible D gene TRBD1, 5 bases. CDR3 size: 15 residues. CDR1 SGHRS and CDR2 YFSETQ come from the germline V gene. Trimming shortened V by 0 bases and J by 5 bases, and 14 bases separated the two germline ends. The CDR3 here is CASSLDWGRGTEAFF. DNA of the CDR3: TGCGCCAGCAGCTTGGATTGGGGCCGGGGTACTGAAGCTTTCTTT.

This clonotype was counted many times. The chain carries TRBV7-9 and TRBJ2-5; 8 bases are shared with TRBD2. The CDR3 is made up of 13 amino acids. From germline, CDR1 is SEHNR and CDR2 FQNEAQ (reference sequence). In DNA, the CDR3 is TGTGCGATCGCCCGGGGGGGCAAAGAGACCCAGTACTTC. Its translation is CAIARGGKETQYF.

This clonotype was detected a few times. This may stem from a read error, because a much larger clone lies one nucleotide away. The chain has TRBV7-2 and TRBJ2-1, with unresolved D. The CDR3 extends over 15 amino acids. The V and J ends lost 5 bases and 4 bases respectively, with 15 bases between them. The germline V gene encodes CDR1 SGHTA and CDR2 FQGNSA. This CDR3 reads CASSVFIPIYNEQFF. The CDR3 DNA reads as TGTGCCAGCAGCGTCTTTATTCCTATTTACAATGAGCAGTTCTTC.

This clonotype appeared many times. This chain connects TRBV24-1 to TRBJ2-1, with TRBD2 identical over 7 bases. V was clipped by 3 bases and J by 6 bases; unmatched bases: 13. Germline V gene lookup returns CDR1 KGHDR and CDR2 SFDVKD. The CDR3 is 17 amino acids. CDR3 loop: CATSDNSRLAGVNEQFF. Here the CDR3 DNA reads TGTGCCACCAGTGATAACTCCCGGTTAGCGGGTGTCAATGAGCAGTTCTTC.

This clonotype has a handful of counts. At one end, the junction sequence differs from germline, possibly due to a read error. J is TRBJ2-2 and V is TRBV11-1; TRBD2 agrees at 10 bases. Germline V lookup: CDR1 SGHAT, CDR2 FQDESV (reference sequence). The CDR3 extends over 18 amino acids. The CDR3 DNA reads as TGTGCCGGCAGCGTGAGCGGGGGGGTGCCAATTGGAACCGGGGAGCTGTTTTTT. As protein: CAGSVSGGVPIGTGELFF.

Ten or more counts support this clonotype. The chain joins TRBV11-2 to TRBJ1-2; 7 bases map to TRBD1. Germline assignment: CDR1 SGHAT and CDR2 FQNNGV. With 1 base clipped from V and 4 bases from J, the junction kept 6 bases outside the gene matches. This CDR3 comprises 15 residues. CDR3 coding DNA: TGTGCCAGCAGCTTAGGAGGGACAGTGGGCTATGGCTACACCTTC. It is translated as CASSLGGTVGYGYTF.

This clonotype was seen at least ten times. The chain has TRBV13 and TRBJ2-1; no definite D call. Deletions cut 5 bases from V and 4 bases from J, with 12 bases between. This CDR3 region has 14 residues. Germline V gene data show CDR1 as PRHDT and CDR2 as FYEKMQ (reference sequence). CDR3 DNA: TGTGCCAGCAGCCTCCCGACTCTTTACAATGAGCAGTTCTTC. Residues: CASSLPTLYNEQFF. The variable domain in full, completed from reference TRBV13 and TRBJ2-1, reads AAGVIQSPRHLIKEKRETATLKCYPIPRHDTVYWYQQGPGQDPQFLISFYEKMQSDKGSIPDRFSAQQFSDYHSELNMSSLELGDSALYFCASSLPTLYNEQFFGPGTRLTVL.

In this sample, this clonotype turned up many times. The J gene is TRBJ2-5, the V gene TRBV27; 7 nucleotides agree with TRBD2. V shed 6 bases and J 4 bases; nucleotides not matched to a gene: 11. The CDR3 covers 15 residues. CDR1 is MNHEY, CDR2 SMNVEV, per germline (reference sequence). The CDR3 loop reads CASSQPIGGRETQYF. The CDR3 nucleotides read TGTGCCAGCAGCCAACCAATCGGGGGGAGAGAGACCCAGTACTTC.